These 21 T cell receptor beta chains were all obtained from the same sample, sequenced in a study of graft-versus-host responses after intestinal transplantation. Sequencing was performed with immunoSEQ multiplex PCR; in TCRdb, only in-frame clones are kept and a portion is missing. This sample has 85,000 to 100,000 clones, with under 95% found just once. Their specific antigens are unknown. Sequences were derived from unstimulated CD8+ T cells sorted from spleen or lymph node cells, sampled before intestinal transplant. These receptors all come from a human donor who received an intestinal transplant.

This chain links TRBV9 with TRBJ2-7; no reliable D call. CDR3 length: 13 residues. The V gene lost 3 bases and the J gene lost 3 bases, with 10 bases spanning the gap. Germline V lookup: CDR1 SGDLS, CDR2 YYNGEE. DNA of the CDR3: TGTGCCAGCAGCGGGCGCGGCGACTACGAGCAGTACTTC. This encodes CASSGRGDYEQYF.

This rearrangement joins TRBV2 to TRBJ1-5; 7 bases are shared with TRBD1. Germline CDR1 SNHLY, CDR2 FYNNEI. Trimming at V came to 6 bases and at J to 3 bases, leaving 5 bases not matched to a gene. The CDR3 runs 14 residues. This CDR3 is CASRPGQFNQPQHF. In DNA, the CDR3 is TGTGCCAGCAGGCCGGGACAGTTCAATCAGCCCCAGCATTTT.

The gene calls are TRBV29-1 and TRBJ2-4, with TRBD1 matching over 10 bases. This CDR3 has 15 residues. The ends lost 0 bases at V and 6 bases at J; junction bases unmatched: 5. Germline lookup yields CDR1 SQVTM and CDR2 ANQGSEA. This CDR3 is CSVEDSGQGGNIQYF. In DNA, the CDR3 is TGCAGCGTTGAAGATAGCGGACAGGGGGGAAACATTCAGTACTTC.

The rearrangement joins TRBV15 to TRBJ1-6; TRBD1 matches 7 bases. In germline, CDR1 is LNHNV, CDR2 YYDKDF (reference sequence). Trimming cost V 1 base and J 4 bases; bases outside gene matches: 1. The CDR3 sequence is 15 residues long. CDR3 DNA sequence: TGTGCCACCAGCAGAGGGACAGGTTATAATTCACCCCTCCACTTT. Translation gives CATSRGTGYNSPLHF.

The rearrangement joins TRBV4-1 to TRBJ1-1; D is ambiguous. The CDR3 has 15 residues. V was pared by 1 base and J by 3 bases, with 12 bases between. CDR1 and CDR2 from the germline V gene are MGHRA and YSYEKL. In DNA form, the CDR3 reads TGCGCCAGCAGCCAAGGACTCGGAAGGCACACTGAAGCTTTCTTT. Protein product: CASSQGLGRHTEAFF.

The chain carries TRBV5-6 and TRBJ2-5; possible D gene TRBD1, 6 bases. V lost 5 bases and J 3 bases, leaving 8 bases between the germline ends. CDR1 is SGHDT and CDR2 is YYEEEE in the germline V gene. The CDR3 loop spans 12 amino acids. CDR3 in DNA: TGTGCCAGCAGTTCAGGGGAAGAGACCCAGTACTTC. This sequence encodes CASSSGEETQYF.

The rearrangement uses TRBV5-5 and TRBJ1-4; D call uncertain. CDR3 length: 14 residues. V gave up 0 bases and J gave up 4 bases, with 7 bases separating them. The germline gives CDR1 SGHKS, CDR2 YYEKEE (reference sequence). CDR3 protein: CASSLGQINEKLFF. CDR3 DNA: TGTGCCAGCAGCTTGGGGCAGATTAATGAAAAACTGTTTTTT.

The V and J genes are TRBV9 and TRBJ2-1; the D gene is possibly TRBD2 (5 bases). The CDR3 extends over 12 amino acids. CDR1 and CDR2 from the germline V gene are SGDLS and YYNGEE. With 0 bases removed from V and 10 bases from J, the gap between germline ends came to 8 bases. In DNA form, the CDR3 reads TGTGCCAGCAGCGTAGGTGGGGAGGAGCAGTTCTTC. Its translation is CASSVGGEEQFF.

This chain uses TRBV11-2 with TRBJ2-7, with D possibly being TRBD1 (6 bases). The J call may not be correct, given that the DNA end is closer to TRBJ2-1. CDR1 is SGHAT, CDR2 FQNNGV, per germline. This CDR3 spans 16 amino acids. CDR3 nucleotide sequence: TGTGCCAGCAGTCCAGGGGAACCGGGTTCCTACAATGAGCAGTTCTTC. Translation: CASSPGEPGSYNEQFF.

The V call is TRBV18, the J call TRBJ2-7; D is uncertain. Trimming removed 0 bases at V and 1 base at J, with 13 bases between. In germline, CDR1 is KGHSH, CDR2 LQKENI. The CDR3 has 16 residues. The DNA of the CDR3 is TGTGCCAGCTCACCACCGGAGTCAGCTCCTTCCTACGAGCAGTACTTC. Translating gives CASSPPESAPSYEQYF.

This chain links TRBV11-2 with TRBJ2-5, with 10 nucleotides matching TRBD2. Germline V gene lookup returns CDR1 SGHAT and CDR2 FQNNGV. The CDR3 is made up of 16 amino acids. Trimming took 5 bases from V and 2 from J; bases not matched to a gene: 8. CDR3 sequence reads: CASSTWTSGGQETQYF. CDR3 nucleotides: TGTGCCAGCAGCACCTGGACTAGCGGAGGACAAGAGACCCAGTACTTC.

The chain uses TRBV19 and TRBJ1-5, with D tentatively TRBD1 (5 bases). The CDR3 sequence is 13 residues long. Germline assignment: CDR1 LNHDA and CDR2 SQIVND (reference sequence). V was shortened by 3 bases and J by 5 bases, with 8 bases between the two germline ends. The CDR3 spells CASSMIGDQPQHF. The DNA of the CDR3 is TGTGCCAGTAGTATGATAGGGGATCAGCCCCAGCATTTT.

This chain joins TRBV27 and TRBJ2-1; 9 bases line up with TRBD2. CDR3 length equals 17 residues. Trimming cost V 3 bases and J 0 bases; bases outside gene matches: 6. CDR1 is MNHEY and CDR2 is SMNVEV in the germline V gene (reference sequence). The chain's CDR3 is CASSFGGGGASYNEQFF. In DNA form, the CDR3 reads TGTGCCAGCAGTTTTGGTGGCGGGGGGGCCTCCTACAATGAGCAGTTCTTC.

The V and J genes are TRBV19 and TRBJ1-4; 8 nucleotides match TRBD1. The CDR3 sequence is 16 residues long. With 4 bases clipped from V and 7 bases from J, the junction kept 11 bases outside the gene matches. CDR1 is LNHDA and CDR2 is SQIVND in the germline V gene (reference sequence). In nucleotides, the CDR3 is TGTGCCAGTAGTAAGGGCAGGGGGCTTACGGGTGAAAAACTGTTTTTT. The encoded protein is CASSKGRGLTGEKLFF.

The chain uses TRBV10-3 and TRBJ1-2; 10 bases map to TRBD1. The junction had 15 bases not matched to a gene; V was cut back by 2 bases and J by 6 bases. The germline V gene has CDR1 ENHRY and CDR2 SYGVKD. The CDR3 is made up of 18 amino acids. The CDR3 sequence is CAISERGWGQGIWNGYTF. CDR3 DNA sequence: TGTGCCATCAGTGAGAGAGGTTGGGGACAGGGGATATGGAATGGCTACACCTTC.

This clone was picked up one time. This chain joins TRBV11-3 and TRBJ2-7, with 9 bases matching TRBD2. The CDR3 consists of 16 residues. The germline V gene encodes CDR1 SGHNT and CDR2 YENEEA. With 5 bases clipped from V and 2 bases from J, the junction kept 10 bases outside the gene matches. The CDR3 sequence: CASSALSGGNPYEQYF. The CDR3 DNA is TGTGCCAGCAGCGCCCTGAGCGGGGGGAATCCCTACGAGCAGTACTTC.

The chain carries TRBV7-9 and TRBJ1-2, with TRBD1 matching 8 bases. The germline CDR1 and CDR2 sequences are SEHNR and FQNEAQ (reference sequence). V lost 4 bases to trimming and J lost 8 bases; unmatched junction nucleotides: 12. The CDR3 spans 15 residues. The DNA of the CDR3 is TGTGCCAGCAGCTCTCTTCCAGGGGGCCCGGGAGGCTACACCTTC. The encoded protein is CASSSLPGGPGGYTF.

In this sample, this clone turned up once. V usage is TRBV4-1 and J usage is TRBJ1-1; 7 positions match TRBD1. The J segment lost 3 bases and the V segment lost 1 base, leaving 5 bases of the junction unmatched. CDR1 and CDR2 (germline): MGHRA, YSYEKL. CDR3 length equals 15 residues. The CDR3 loop reads CASSQVARGDTEAFF. The DNA for the CDR3 is TGCGCCAGCAGCCAAGTGGCCAGGGGGGACACTGAAGCTTTCTTT.

This clone has more than one count but fewer than ten. The CDR3 here is CASSYLSASDTQYF. The CDR3 coding sequence is TGTGCCAGCAGCTACCTCTCCGCGTCAGATACGCAGTATTTT. The genes are TRBV7-2 and TRBJ2-3; unclear D gene. From germline, CDR1 is SGHTA and CDR2 FQGNSA. The V gene lost 4 bases and the J gene lost 4 bases, with 12 bases spanning the gap. The CDR3 length is 14 residues.

This clone was detected only a few times. DNA for the CDR3: TGTGCCAGCATAAACCCCGGGACAGGGAGTGAAAAACTGTTTTTT. Amino acid sequence: CASINPGTGSEKLFF. This chain links TRBV2 with TRBJ1-4, with 9 bases matching TRBD1. CDR3 size: 15 residues. The trim removed 7 bases at V and 7 bases at J, leaving 10 bases unmatched. Germline values: CDR1 SNHLY, CDR2 FYNNEI.

Written as DNA, the CDR3 is TGTGCCAGCAGCTTAGGGGGCAGGGGAGCTTTCTTT. Translation gives CASSLGGRGAFF. The V call is TRBV7-9, the J call TRBJ1-1; tentative D call: TRBD1 (6 bases). CDR1 and CDR2 (germline): SEHNR, FQNEAQ (reference sequence). V gave up 1 base and J gave up 10 bases, with 10 bases separating them. CDR3 length equals 12 residues.